This record covers a single TCR beta chain. The antigen is unknown. Only in-frame clones appear in the TCRdb table, and some are missing; sequencing was by immunoSEQ multiplex PCR. The table has over 90,000 clones, 80% to 90% seen once. This sample is part of a study of T cell clones after liver transplantation. The wider study: HCV positivity affected three of eight recipients; the rest lacked autoimmune or viral indications. Samples came pre-transplant, pre-randomization before withdrawal, and post-randomization after withdrawal ended. Without induction therapy, subjects received standard immunosuppression until 12-24 months post-transplant.

Findings and limits, study-wide: Compared with third party-reactive sequences, donor-reactive ones declined more, independent of withdrawal success.

V was pared by 2 bases and J by 2 bases, with 11 bases between. Germline CDR1 is MNHEY and CDR2 is SVGAGI. This CDR3 is built from 15 residues. This clonotype originated in a human patient who received a liver transplant. Some of the T cells might come from the graft donor. The sample here was CD4+ T cells from blood, taken approximately 50 months after liver transplant. The rearrangement joins TRBV6-5 to TRBJ2-3, with D unclear. The CDR3 DNA reads as TGTGCCAGCAGTTACCAGAGCCTGTTCACAGATACGCAGTATTTT. Residues: CASSYQSLFTDTQYF.